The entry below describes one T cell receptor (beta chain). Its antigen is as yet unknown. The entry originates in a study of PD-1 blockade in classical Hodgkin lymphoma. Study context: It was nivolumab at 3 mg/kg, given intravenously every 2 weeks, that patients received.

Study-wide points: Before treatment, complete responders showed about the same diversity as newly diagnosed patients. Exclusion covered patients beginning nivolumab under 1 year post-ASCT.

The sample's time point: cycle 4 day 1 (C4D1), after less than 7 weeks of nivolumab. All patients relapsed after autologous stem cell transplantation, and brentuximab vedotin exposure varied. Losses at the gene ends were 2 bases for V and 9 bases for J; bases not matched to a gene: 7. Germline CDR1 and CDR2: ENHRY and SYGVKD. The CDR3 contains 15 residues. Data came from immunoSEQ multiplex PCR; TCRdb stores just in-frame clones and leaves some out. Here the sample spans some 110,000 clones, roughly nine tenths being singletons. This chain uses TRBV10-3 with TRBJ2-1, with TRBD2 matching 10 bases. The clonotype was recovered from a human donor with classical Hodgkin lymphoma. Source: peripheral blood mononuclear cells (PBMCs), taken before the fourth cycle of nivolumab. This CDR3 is CAISEGLAGAGEQFF. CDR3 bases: TGTGCCATCAGTGAGGGGCTAGCGGGAGCGGGTGAGCAGTTCTTC.